This TCR beta chain was obtained from a study of OX40 agonist ivuxolimab in advanced cancers. Study as a whole: The drug used for patients, ivuxolimab, was an agonistic anti-OX40 (CD134) antibody. Study-level findings and limits: Expanded clones tended on average to be more numerous among CD8+ T cells than CD4+. No antigen was identified for the clonally expanded peripheral T cells.

Method: immunoSEQ multiplex PCR; TCRdb's copy keeps in-frame clones and lacks some. The profile shows about 75,000 clones, about 85% of them singletons. Blood specimens came from baseline, cycle 4 day 1, and cycle 7 day 1. Germline V gene data show CDR1 as LNHDA and CDR2 as SQIVND (reference sequence). This CDR3 has 17 residues. Losses at the gene ends were 5 bases for V and 2 bases for J; bases not matched to a gene: 11. Note on this clone: The antigen is undetermined.

V usage is TRBV19 and J usage is TRBJ2-2; TRBD2 aligns across 7 bases. The sequences come from CD4+ or CD8+ T cells sorted from blood, collected in a trial of the OX40 agonist ivuxolimab. The receptor comes from an adult with an advanced solid tumor such as melanoma, head and neck, liver or kidney cancer. The CDR3 here is CASSPLTTGGNTGELFF. The CDR3 DNA reads as TGTGCCAGTAGTCCGTTAACAACGGGAGGAAACACCGGGGAGCTGTTTTTT.